A selection of T cell receptor beta chains follows, all from one sample in a study of T-cell memory formation after mild COVID-19. TCRdb recomputed calls from the 5' RACE reads with MiXCR, one row per CDR3 protein. The table shows hundreds of thousands of distinct CDR3 sequences, with around 21% occurring only once. The sample comprised PBMCs or a T cell subset sorted from them (not recorded which). The origin of the receptors is an adult woman who had mild COVID-19 (a few samples of this study predate the infection). Cell type and time point are not known. CDR3s include the opening cysteine and the closing phenylalanine or tryptophan. The order of the fields is D gene, J gene, V gene, clone size, CDR3 protein, CDR3 DNA. The D gene is left open where the match is weak. Clone size is stated in some rows and not others, as once, few, many or a class when expanded.

-	TRBJ2-1	TRBV19	few	CASSIGATSYNEQFF	TGTGCCAGTAGTATTGGAGCGACCTCCTACAATGAGCAGTTCTTC
TRBD1	TRBJ1-2	TRBV6-2/TRBV6-3	-	CASSYRDRAFGYTF	TGTGCCAGCAGTTACCGGGACAGGGCGTTTGGCTACACCTTC
TRBD1	TRBJ2-7	TRBV7-6	-	CASSLFPGQGMASQTF	TGTGCCAGCAGCTTATTTCCGGGACAGGGAATGGCCTCCCAAACCTTC
TRBD1	TRBJ2-2	TRBV11-2	few	CASSSIRGRTGELFF	TGTGCCAGCAGCTCTATCAGGGGGCGCACCGGGGAGCTGTTTTTT
TRBD2	TRBJ2-7	TRBV30	few	CAWSRTSGSREQYF	TGTGCCTGGAGCCGGACTAGCGGGAGCCGCGAGCAGTACTTC
-	TRBJ1-1	TRBV4-3	few	CASSPHRDGGSEAFF	TGCGCCAGCAGCCCTCACCGGGACGGCGGTTCTGAAGCTTTCTTT
TRBD2	TRBJ2-2	TRBV12-3/TRBV12-4	few	CASSRSGTSGIKAGELFF	TGTGCCAGCAGTCGATCCGGGACTAGCGGGATAAAAGCCGGGGAGCTGTTTTTT
TRBD1	TRBJ2-1	TRBV24-1	-	CATSDVTGDQEQFF	TGTGCCACCAGTGACGTGACAGGGGATCAAGAGCAGTTCTTC
TRBD1	TRBJ2-1	TRBV9	few	CASSGQGAYNEQFF	TGTGCCAGCAGCGGACAGGGGGCATACAATGAGCAGTTCTTC
TRBD2	TRBJ2-3	TRBV20-1	few	CSARGLAGVKTDTQYF	TGCAGTGCTAGAGGACTAGCGGGAGTTAAGACAGATACGCAGTATTTT
-	TRBJ2-4	TRBV5-6	few	CASRRTGRGGNIQYF	TGTGCCAGCAGGCGGACAGGTCGGGGAGGAAACATTCAGTACTTC
TRBD1	TRBJ2-1	TRBV7-9	few	CASSLGGRGPYGRNEQFF	TGTGCCAGCAGCTTAGGAGGCAGGGGGCCCTACGGAAGGAATGAGCAGTTCTTC
TRBD1	TRBJ2-3	TRBV18	-	CASSPLPGTESTDTQYF	TGTGCCAGCTCACCACTCCCCGGGACAGAAAGCACAGATACGCAGTATTTT
TRBD2	TRBJ2-4	TRBV7-2	-	CASTSHGLAGGHENIQYF	TGTGCCAGTACCTCCCATGGACTAGCGGGAGGCCATGAAAACATTCAGTACTTC
TRBD2	TRBJ2-5	TRBV7-2	few	CASSFFSGDPETQYF	TGTGCCAGCAGCTTCTTTAGCGGGGACCCTGAGACCCAGTACTTC
-	TRBJ2-7	TRBV7-2	few	CASSLGLRREEQYF	TGTGCCAGCAGCTTAGGACTCCGTCGGGAGGAGCAGTACTTC
-	TRBJ2-2	TRBV5-1	once	CASSLRFTGELFF	TGCGCCAGCAGCTTGCGGTTTACCGGGGAGCTGTTTTTT
-	TRBJ2-3	TRBV20-1	-	CSAQEGASVVTDTQYF	TGCAGTGCCCAAGAAGGGGCGAGCGTGGTCACAGATACGCAGTATTTT
-	TRBJ1-2	TRBV3-1	few	CASSQGAARSYGYTF	TGTGCCAGCAGCCAAGGCGCGGCTCGGAGCTATGGCTACACCTTC
TRBD1	TRBJ2-1	TRBV3-1	-	CASRRQGYNEQFF	TGTGCCAGCAGGCGACAGGGTTACAATGAGCAGTTCTTC
-	TRBJ2-7	TRBV2	-	CASPPQGRIGSYEQYF	TGTGCCAGCCCGCCCCAAGGTAGGATCGGCTCCTACGAGCAGTACTTC
-	TRBJ2-1	TRBV6-5	-	CASRIGGSGLASNEQFF	TGTGCCAGCAGGATAGGGGGATCGGGGCTAGCGAGTAATGAGCAGTTCTTC
TRBD2	TRBJ2-1	TRBV18	many	CASSPLGTSVYNEQFF	TGTGCCAGCTCACCGCTCGGGACTAGCGTTTACAATGAGCAGTTCTTC
TRBD1	TRBJ1-4	TRBV6-6	-	CASTRDSTTNEKLFF	TGTGCCAGCACCCGGGACAGCACAACTAATGAAAAACTGTTTTTT
-	TRBJ1-2	TRBV4-2	few	CASRYTGESGYTF	TGTGCCAGCAGGTATACCGGGGAGTCGGGCTACACCTTC
TRBD2	TRBJ2-3	TRBV15	-	CATSRGSGGPTDTQYF	TGTGCCACCAGCAGGGGTAGCGGGGGTCCCACAGATACGCAGTATTTT
TRBD1	TRBJ1-1	TRBV5-1	-	CASSLDGQVNTEAFF	TGCGCCAGCAGCTTGGATGGACAGGTGAACACTGAAGCTTTCTTT
-	TRBJ1-2	TRBV6-2/TRBV6-3	-	CASSSTSQRTNYGYTF	TGTGCCAGCAGTTCCACCTCCCAGCGAACTAACTATGGCTACACCTTC
TRBD1	TRBJ1-1	TRBV15	-	CASSTGTDVNTEAFF	TGTGCCTCCAGCACGGGGACAGACGTGAACACTGAAGCTTTCTTT
-	TRBJ2-1	TRBV2	few	CASSVAGDNEQFF	TGTGCCAGCAGTGTTGCAGGAGACAATGAGCAGTTCTTC
TRBD2	TRBJ2-3	TRBV5-1	few	CASSGGLAGPRTDTQYF	TGCGCCAGCAGCGGTGGACTAGCGGGTCCGCGCACAGATACGCAGTATTTT
TRBD1	TRBJ2-2	TRBV4-2	-	CASSQTGGAVGELFF	TGTGCCAGCAGCCAAACAGGGGGCGCGGTCGGGGAGCTGTTTTTT
-	TRBJ1-1	TRBV5-1	few	CASSFLGKNTEAFF	TGCGCCAGCAGCTTTCTGGGAAAGAACACTGAAGCTTTCTTT
TRBD1	TRBJ2-7	TRBV7-9	few	CASSSFGTGTYEQYF	TGTGCCAGCAGTTCCTTCGGGACAGGGACTTACGAGCAGTACTTC
-	TRBJ1-2	TRBV5-5	many	CASSLERANYGYTF	TGTGCCAGCAGCTTGGAACGGGCAAACTATGGCTACACCTTC
TRBD2	TRBJ2-1	TRBV12-3/TRBV12-4	-	CASSHRLAGVGDEQFF	TGTGCCAGCAGTCATAGACTAGCGGGAGTTGGAGATGAGCAGTTCTTC
-	TRBJ2-7	TRBV5-5	-	CASSGSGTWNPEQYF	TGTGCCAGCAGCGGGTCCGGGACCTGGAATCCCGAGCAGTACTTC
-	TRBJ2-5	TRBV20-1	few	CSARGGETQYF	TGCAGTGCTAGAGGAGGCGAGACCCAGTACTTC
TRBD1	TRBJ1-2	TRBV5-5	few	CASSFRQGENYGYTF	TGTGCCAGCAGCTTTCGACAGGGGGAGAACTATGGCTACACCTTC
TRBD2	TRBJ2-7	TRBV6-2/TRBV6-3	few	CASSYKLAVNSYEQYF	TGTGCCAGCAGTTACAAACTAGCGGTCAACTCCTACGAGCAGTACTTC
TRBD2	TRBJ2-7	TRBV5-1	-	CASRVDVGLAAYEQYF	TGCGCCAGCCGAGTCGACGTGGGACTAGCGGCTTACGAGCAGTACTTC
-	TRBJ2-3	TRBV4-3	-	CASSQALGTSDTQYF	TGCGCCAGCAGCCAAGCACTAGGAACGAGCGATACGCAGTATTTT
-	TRBJ2-1	TRBV20-1	few	CSGYPGTYNEQFF	TGCAGTGGGTACCCGGGAACCTACAATGAGCAGTTCTTC
TRBD2	TRBJ2-1	TRBV7-3	-	CASSPGNSGISEQFF	TGTGCCAGCAGCCCCGGGAATAGCGGGATAAGTGAGCAGTTCTTC
-	TRBJ1-1	TRBV18	-	CASSPLAGAMNTEAFF	TGTGCCAGCTCACCACTAGCAGGGGCGATGAACACTGAAGCTTTCTTT
-	TRBJ2-5	TRBV18	few	CASSPLFGGKRETQYF	TGTGCCAGCTCACCCCTCTTTGGAGGTAAAAGAGAGACCCAGTACTTC
-	TRBJ2-1	TRBV5-1	-	CASSLSARGAAEQFF	TGCGCCAGCAGCTTGAGTGCCAGGGGAGCGGCTGAGCAGTTCTTC
-	TRBJ2-3	TRBV9	few	CASSVAISHDSPDTQYF	TGTGCCAGCAGCGTAGCTATATCCCACGATTCCCCAGATACGCAGTATTTT
-	TRBJ2-2	TRBV19	-	CASSGRGANTGELFF	TGTGCCAGTAGTGGTAGGGGTGCGAACACCGGGGAGCTGTTTTTT
TRBD2	TRBJ2-1	TRBV20-1	-	CSASSQRGGNEQFF	TGCAGTGCTAGTAGCCAGCGGGGGGGCAATGAGCAGTTCTTC